This TCR beta chain stems from a study of T cells after yellow fever vaccination. Study findings and constraints: Post-booster repertoires contained most primary-vaccination clones again (96% CD4, over 70% CD8).

Turning to this clonotype: What it binds is not known.

V lost 3 bases, J lost 0 bases, and 10 bases stayed unmatched. CDR1 KGHSH and CDR2 LQKENI come from the germline V gene. This CDR3 has 20 residues. Each CDR3 protein gets one entry after TCRdb re-called the 5' RACE reads with MiXCR. The sample has more than 120,000 distinct CDR3 sequences; around 7.7% are singletons. The J gene is TRBJ2-1, the V gene TRBV18; 14 bases align to TRBD2. This TCR was recovered from a man aged 30 to 45 who received the YFV17D yellow fever vaccine. The specimen was CD4+ T cells sorted from PBMCs, collected 5 days after the yellow fever booster vaccination. CDR3 protein: CASSPRSGLAGESSYNEQFF. CDR3 nucleotides: TGTGCCAGCTCACCCAGATCGGGACTAGCGGGAGAGAGCTCCTACAATGAGCAGTTCTTC.